This TCR beta chain was recovered during a study of technical replicates of blood from four donors. V lost 1 base and J lost 2; bases outside the gene matches: 2. The CDR3 has 15 amino acids. The germline V gene encodes CDR1 SGHAT and CDR2 FQNNGV. The repertoire was sequenced with immunoSEQ multiplex PCR; TCRdb's copy has only in-frame clones and lacks some. The sample holds roughly 79,000 clones, roughly 95% seen once. This TCR derives from a human donor in good health. The sample was T cells isolated from PBMCs. V gene TRBV11-2 combines with J gene TRBJ1-3, with 7 nucleotides matching TRBD1. The CDR3 nucleotides read TGTGCCAGCAGCTTAGTAGGGACAGCTGGAAACACCATATATTTT. Its translation: CASSLVGTAGNTIYF.